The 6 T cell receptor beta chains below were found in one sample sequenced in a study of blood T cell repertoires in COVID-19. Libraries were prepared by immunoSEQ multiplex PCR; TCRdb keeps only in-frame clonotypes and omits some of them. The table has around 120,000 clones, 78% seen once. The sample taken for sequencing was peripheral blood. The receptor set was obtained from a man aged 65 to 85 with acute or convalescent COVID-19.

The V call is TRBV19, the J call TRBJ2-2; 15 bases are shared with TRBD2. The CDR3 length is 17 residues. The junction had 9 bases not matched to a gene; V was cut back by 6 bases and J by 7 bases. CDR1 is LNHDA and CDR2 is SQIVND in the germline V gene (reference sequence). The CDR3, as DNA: TGTGCCAGTAGCCCCGGGACTAGCGGGGGGACGGACGGGGAGCTGTTTTTT. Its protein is CASSPGTSGGTDGELFF. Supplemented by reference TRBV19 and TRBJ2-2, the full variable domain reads DGGITQSPKYLFRKEGQNVTLSCEQNLNHDAMYWYRQDPGQGLRLIYYSQIVNDFQKGDIAEGYSVSREKKESFPLTVTSAQKNPTAFYLCASSPGTSGGTDGELFFGEGSRLTVL.

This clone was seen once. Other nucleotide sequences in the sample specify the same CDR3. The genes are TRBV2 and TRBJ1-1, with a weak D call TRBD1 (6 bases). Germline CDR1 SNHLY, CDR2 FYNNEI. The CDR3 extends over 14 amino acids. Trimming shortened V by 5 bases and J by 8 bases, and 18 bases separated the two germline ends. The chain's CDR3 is CASSPRQAGGEAFF. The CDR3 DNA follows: TGTGCCAGCAGTCCAAGACAGGCCGGGGGGGAAGCTTTCTTT.

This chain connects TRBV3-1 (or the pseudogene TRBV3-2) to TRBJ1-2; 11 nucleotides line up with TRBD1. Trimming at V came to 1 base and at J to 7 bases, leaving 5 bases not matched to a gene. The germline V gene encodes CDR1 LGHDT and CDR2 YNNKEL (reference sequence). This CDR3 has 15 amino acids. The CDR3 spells CASSQGTGGIFGYTF. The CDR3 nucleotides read TGTGCCAGCAGCCAAGGGACAGGGGGCATTTTTGGCTACACCTTC.

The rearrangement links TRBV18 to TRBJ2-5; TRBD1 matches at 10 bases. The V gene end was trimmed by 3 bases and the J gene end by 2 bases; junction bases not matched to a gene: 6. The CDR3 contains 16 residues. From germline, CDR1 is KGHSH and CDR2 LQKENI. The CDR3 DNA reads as TGTGCCAGCTCACCTCCCCGGGGACAGGGGCAAGAGACCCAGTACTTC. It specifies CASSPPRGQGQETQYF.

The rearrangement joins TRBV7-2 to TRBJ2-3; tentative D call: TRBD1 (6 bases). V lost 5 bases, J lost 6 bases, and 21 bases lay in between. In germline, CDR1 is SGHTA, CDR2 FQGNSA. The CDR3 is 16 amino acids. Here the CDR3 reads CASSRGSDRSTDTQYF. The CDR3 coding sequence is TGTGCCAGCAGCCGGGGATCGGACAGATCCACGGATACGCAGTATTTT.

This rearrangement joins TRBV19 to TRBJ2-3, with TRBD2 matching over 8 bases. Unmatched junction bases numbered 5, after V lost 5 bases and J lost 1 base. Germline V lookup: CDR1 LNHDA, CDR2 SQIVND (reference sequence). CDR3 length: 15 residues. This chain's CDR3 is CASSQRGLGTDTQYF. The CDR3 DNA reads TGTGCCAGTAGTCAGCGGGGGCTTGGCACAGATACGCAGTATTTT.